The rows below give T cell receptor beta chains drawn from one sample of a study of T cell repertoires in cytomegalovirus infection. TCRdb re-derived calls from the reads in MiXCR, one entry per CDR3 protein. The profile shows 680,000 or so distinct CDR3 sequences, 35% of them singletons. Input material: PBMCs. All receptors derive from a human donor in good health (CMV status not recorded). Some clones in this sample may be carry-over from other donors' samples. Each CDR3 is given with its conserved first and last residue.

TRBJ2-5 | TRBV7-2 | CASSPELVSETQYF
TRBJ2-3 | TRBV6-8 | CASSTRDFSDTQYF
TRBJ2-3 | TRBV15 | CATSRGLAEFTDTQYF
TRBJ2-2 | TRBV6-4 | CASSILAGADTGELFF
TRBJ1-3 | TRBV6-8 | CASSLRGISGNTIYF
TRBJ1-2 | TRBV18 | CSSSPDSNYGYTF
TRBJ2-2 | TRBV7-2 | CASSRQGPPNTGELFF
TRBJ1-3 | TRBV6-5 | CASRGTAGNTIYF
TRBJ2-7 | TRBV18 | CASSPQPQGAYEQYF
TRBJ1-1 | TRBV11-2 | CASSSYRGRGEAFF
TRBJ1-1 | TRBV28 | CASSSIPEAFF
TRBJ2-3 | TRBV6-1 | CASSTRDPKDTQYF
TRBJ1-5 | TRBV6-1 | CASRRGQFHQPQHF
TRBJ2-2 | TRBV4-1 | CASSQVPGTAELFF
TRBJ2-2 | TRBV18 | CASSPRGAGELLF
TRBJ2-1 | TRBV10-2 | CASSERGAAEQFF
TRBJ2-5 | TRBV6-1 | CASSELNYQETQYF
TRBJ2-3 | TRBV19 | CASSLYVRDTQYF
TRBJ1-1 | TRBV20-1 | CSAGKMGTEAFF
TRBJ1-5 | TRBV6-4 | CASSPRASSNQPQHF
TRBJ1-2 | TRBV29-1 | CSVEGGRAYGYTF
TRBJ1-1 | TRBV12-3/TRBV12-4 | CASSTAGGFVGGSTEAFF
TRBJ2-6 | TRBV6-1 | CASSEDVRALGANVLTF
TRBJ1-2 | TRBV6-1 | CASSYSGSNGYTF
TRBJ1-4 | TRBV15 | CATSRGQPLDGKLFF
TRBJ2-2 | TRBV10-3 | CAISVTSGRTGELFF
TRBJ2-1 | TRBV24-1 | CATSEAELAGVNNEQFF
TRBJ2-4 | TRBV7-9 | CASSPERGENIQYF
TRBJ2-7 | TRBV28 | CASKTGGPDEQYF
TRBJ1-1 | TRBV2 | CASSPLTAVTGLKNTEAFF
TRBJ1-1 | TRBV7-8 | CASSFGGQANTEAFF
TRBJ2-7 | TRBV5-1 | CASSTMGQGNEQYF
TRBJ1-1 | TRBV20-1 | CSVPRLSNTEAFF
TRBJ2-7 | TRBV14 | CTSSQVGGQSYEQYF
TRBJ2-5 | TRBV10-3 | CAIRGGQGEETQYF
TRBJ1-1 | TRBV7-2 | CASQLGGRNTEAFF
TRBJ1-1 | TRBV6-2/TRBV6-3 | CASSFSRQVEAFF
TRBJ1-2 | TRBV7-2 | CASSARQGAYYGYTF
TRBJ2-1 | TRBV28 | CASIFFLLPSSYNEQFF
TRBJ1-3 | TRBV11-3 | CASSARGTFGNTIYF
TRBJ1-1 | TRBV14 | CASSQGFQIEAFF
TRBJ2-2 | TRBV14 | CASSQGRHPTGELFF
TRBJ1-2 | TRBV12-3/TRBV12-4 | CASSQHRDRHYGYTF
TRBJ2-7 | TRBV10-3 | CAIMDRDKDEQYF
TRBJ2-1 | TRBV6-1 | CASGGRLTSYNEQFF
TRBJ1-3 | TRBV4-1 | CASSQVDSGNTIYF
TRBJ1-1 | TRBV20-1 | CSAKSPTTGGNTEAFF
TRBJ2-5 | TRBV7-9 | CASSLEGRGETQYF
TRBJ2-3 | TRBV7-9 | CASSARWGMRTDTQYF
TRBJ2-1 | TRBV12-3/TRBV12-4 | CASSSGLAGVMSYNEQFF
TRBJ1-1 | TRBV7-2 | CASSHLVGRTGGGTEAFF
TRBJ2-7 | TRBV4-1 | CASSLDRQEPYEQYF
TRBJ1-1 | TRBV6-2/TRBV6-3 | CASSSGTEDTMNTEAFF
TRBJ2-1 | TRBV27 | CASSYDPRGYNEQFF
TRBJ2-1 | TRBV7-8 | CASSLDHRRVLQRSSYNEQFF
TRBJ1-1 | TRBV12-3/TRBV12-4 | CASCWGGGVTEAFF
TRBJ1-1 | TRBV28 | CASSRLGQGNTEAFF
TRBJ2-1 | TRBV20-1 | CSAARSGSYNEQFF
TRBJ1-3 | TRBV7-4 | CASSPGRALLPGNTIYF